This T cell receptor (beta chain) was recovered during a study of response to subunit inactivated influenza vaccine. V was clipped by 5 bases and J by 6 bases; unmatched bases: 6. This CDR3 has 14 residues. Germline assignment: CDR1 SGHTA and CDR2 FQGNSA. This clonotype was detected only a few times. Antigen unknown. MiXCR, run by TCRdb on the RT-PCR reads, gives a single entry per CDR3 protein. The sample holds roughly 500,000 distinct CDR3 sequences, 25% seen once. Regarding the study as a whole: Authors suggested each seasonal flu vaccination may recruit only limited numbers of new T cells.

The sample here was CD4+ T cells sorted from PBMCs, taken around 5 days after vaccination. This chain connects TRBV7-2 to TRBJ2-1; 8 nucleotides agree with TRBD2. The TCR comes from a man aged 50 to 59 who received an inactivated influenza vaccine. CDR3 sequence: CASSATSGPNEQFF. CDR3 DNA sequence: TGTGCCAGCAGCGCCACTAGCGGCCCCAATGAGCAGTTCTTC. Full variable domain (rest looked up from reference TRBV7-2 and TRBJ2-1): GAGVSQSPSNKVTEKGKDVELRCDPISGHTALYWYRQSLGQGLEFLIYFQGNSAPDKSGLPSDRFSAERTGGSVSTLTIQRTQQEDSAVYLCASSATSGPNEQFFGPGTRLTVL.